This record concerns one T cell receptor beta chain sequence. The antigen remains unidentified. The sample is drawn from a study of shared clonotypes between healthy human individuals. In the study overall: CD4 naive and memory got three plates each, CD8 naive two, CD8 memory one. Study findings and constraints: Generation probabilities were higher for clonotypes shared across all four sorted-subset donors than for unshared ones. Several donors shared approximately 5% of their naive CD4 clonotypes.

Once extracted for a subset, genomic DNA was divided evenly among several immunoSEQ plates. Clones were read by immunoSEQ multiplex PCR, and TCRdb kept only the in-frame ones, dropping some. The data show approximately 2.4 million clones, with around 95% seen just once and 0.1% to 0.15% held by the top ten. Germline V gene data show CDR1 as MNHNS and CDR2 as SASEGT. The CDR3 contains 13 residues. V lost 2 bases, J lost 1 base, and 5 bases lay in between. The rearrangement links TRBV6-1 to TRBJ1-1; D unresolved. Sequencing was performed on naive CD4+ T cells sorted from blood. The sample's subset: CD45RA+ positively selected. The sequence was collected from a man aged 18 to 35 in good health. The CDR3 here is CASSEFGNTEAFF. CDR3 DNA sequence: TGTGCCAGCAGTGAATTCGGGAACACTGAAGCTTTCTTT.